The 3 T cell receptor beta chains reported below all come from one sample, sequenced in a study of T-cell memory formation after mild COVID-19. TCRdb redid the calling of the 5' RACE reads with MiXCR, one entry per CDR3 protein. The sample records about 130,000 distinct CDR3 sequences, about 17% being singletons. Material: PBMCs or a T cell subset sorted from them (not recorded which). The receptors derive from a man aged 18 to 35 who had mild COVID-19 (a few samples of this study predate the infection). Cell type and time point are not known.

V gene TRBV28 combines with J gene TRBJ2-1; the D gene is possibly TRBD1 (5 bases). Per the germline V gene, CDR1 is MDHEN and CDR2 is SYDVKM. V lost 5 bases and J 10 bases, leaving 12 bases between the germline ends. The CDR3 is made up of 12 amino acids. For the CDR3, the DNA is TGTGCCAGCAGTATGACAGCTTTGGAGCAGTTCTTC. Amino acids: CASSMTALEQFF.

This clonotype was seen many times. The rearrangement uses TRBV4-2 and TRBJ2-5; 10 bases match TRBD2. The CDR3 has 17 amino acids. V was pared by 1 base and J by 5 bases, with 10 bases of the junction left unmatched. Germline V gives CDR1 LGHNA, CDR2 YNFKEQ. CDR3 region: CASSQARTAGGRETQYF. CDR3 coding DNA: TGTGCCAGCAGCCAAGCCCGCACAGCGGGGGGGAGGGAGACCCAGTACTTC.

A single count supports this clonotype. This chain links TRBV12-3 or TRBV12-4 with TRBJ1-2, with 7 bases identical to TRBD1. After removal of 6 bases from V and 2 bases from J, the junction contained 9 bases not matched to a gene. The CDR3 consists of 15 residues. The CDR3 DNA follows: TGTGCCAGCAGAGTAACAGGGGAGGCAAACTATGGCTACACCTTC. Amino acids: CASRVTGEANYGYTF.